Detailed here is one T cell receptor (beta chain). As originally analysed: Reference gene primer amplification gave estimated nucleated cell counts. Assay used: immunoSEQ multiplex PCR; TCRdb lists only in-frame clones, some missing. V and J calls and clone size are given by that table; D and trimming were obtained from the DNA. The data show about 80,000 clones, roughly 80% seen once. The record originates from a study of blood T cell repertoires in COVID-19. Study-level information: From T cells, B-cell-depleted T cells, or PBMCs came the material, which was cDNA or gDNA.

The CDR3 covers 13 residues. Germline CDR1 MNHEY, CDR2 SVGAGI. Trimming cost V 6 bases and J 7 bases, with 13 bases left between them. The sample was peripheral blood. The rearrangement joins TRBV6-5 to TRBJ1-5; weak D call: TRBD1 (6 bases). The source is a woman aged 70-85 years with acute or convalescent COVID-19. The chain's CDR3 is CASSRDRYQPQHF. In nucleotides, the CDR3 is TGTGCCAGCAGCCGCGACAGGTACCAGCCCCAGCATTTT.